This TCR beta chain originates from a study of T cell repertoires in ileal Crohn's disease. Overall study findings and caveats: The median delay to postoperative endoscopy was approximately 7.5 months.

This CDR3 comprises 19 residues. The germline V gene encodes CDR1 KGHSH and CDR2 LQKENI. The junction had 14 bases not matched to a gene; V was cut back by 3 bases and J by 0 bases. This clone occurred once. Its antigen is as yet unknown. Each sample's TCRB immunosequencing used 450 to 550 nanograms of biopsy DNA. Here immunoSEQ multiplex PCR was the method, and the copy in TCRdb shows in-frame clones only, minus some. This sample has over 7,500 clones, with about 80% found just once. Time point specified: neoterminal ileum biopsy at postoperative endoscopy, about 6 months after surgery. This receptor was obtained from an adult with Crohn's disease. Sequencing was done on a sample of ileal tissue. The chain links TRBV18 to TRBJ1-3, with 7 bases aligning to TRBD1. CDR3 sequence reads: CASSPSTGRLLHSGNTIYF. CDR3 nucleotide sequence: TGTGCCAGCTCACCCTCGACAGGGCGCCTATTACACTCTGGAAACACCATATATTTT.